This TCR beta chain was captured in a study of blood T cells in healthy people across ages. The ends were cut back, 1 base at V and 9 bases at J, with 16 bases in the middle. The germline gives CDR1 SGHTA, CDR2 FQGNSA. The CDR3 runs 16 residues. Then a second PCR, running roughly 6 to 11 cycles, was carried out with a sample-barcoded 5' primer and a J-beta primer mix. Researchers report that a template-switch adaptor with 12 random nucleotides tagged each cDNA molecule. TCRdb reprocessed the 5' RACE reads via MiXCR and lists one record per CDR3 protein. Of 1.4 million or so distinct CDR3 sequences in the sample, approximately 42% were seen once. A word on this clonotype: Its target is not known.

Findings and limits, study-wide: TCR beta diversity, measured per million T cells, fell in a roughly linear way with age. Whereas aged donors had fewer naive CD4+ cells, long-lived donors had more of them and higher diversity.

The clonotype comes from a woman under 30 in good health. The rearrangement uses TRBV7-2 and TRBJ1-6; D not certain. The specimen sequenced was blood. This CDR3 is CASSLVGSSLGSPLHF. CDR3 in DNA: TGTGCCAGCAGCTTAGTCGGGTCATCTCTTGGTTCACCCCTCCACTTT.